This TCR beta chain was sequenced for a study of OX40 agonist ivuxolimab in advanced cancers. About the full investigation: The costimulatory receptor OX40 (CD134) was targeted by ivuxolimab, a fully human IgG2 agonistic monoclonal antibody. Peripheral TCRbeta sequencing aimed to test whether ivuxolimab altered TCR sequence diversity and caused clonal T-cell expansion. Three dose-escalation patients achieved partial responses, one with hepatocellular carcinoma and two with cutaneous melanoma. Intravenous ivuxolimab was administered to patients every 2 weeks at six dose levels: 0.01, 0.1, 0.3, 1.5, 3 and 10 mg/kg. The dose-escalation cohort was 80% to 90% male with a mean age of about 58 years, ranging from roughly 23 to 85. Prior anti-PD-1, anti-PD-L1 or anti-CTLA-4 therapy was permitted, and checkpoint inhibitors had been received by around 39% of dose-escalation patients. The paper reports the monotherapy dose-escalation portion (N of about 50 patients) of the phase I ivuxolimab trial. Of the approximately 50 dose-escalation patients, hepatocellular carcinoma was present in about 19, melanoma in around 15, renal cell carcinoma in 9 and head and neck cancer in 9. Overall study outcomes, separate from this receptor: After ivuxolimab, CD8+ T cells had more expanded clones than CD4+ T cells on average. Low levels of normalized T-cell clonal expansion were also seen in some nonresponding patients. In the 0.1-3.0 mg/kg groups, partial responders had among the lowest normalized peripheral clonal expansion, particularly in CD8+ T cells. The antigen specificity of the peripheral T cells that underwent clonal expansion was not determined. At doses of 0.1 to 3.0 mg/kg, clonal expansion of both CD4+ and CD8+ T cells in blood was seen between baseline and week 6.

For sequencing of the TCRbeta CDR3 region, genomic DNA was extracted from the sorted cells. The immunoSEQ Assay was used for sequencing of TCRbeta CDR3 regions. The immuneACCESS repertoire file appears here via TCRdb, limited to in-frame rearrangements. These files lack a portion of the clones; in checked studies, under half of the deficit traces to unresolved V genes, and the cause of the others is not known. For this sample the table gives about 33,000 clones, of which about 73% were detected only once. About an eighth of the sample comes from the top ten. The trial excluded patients who had a history of autoimmune disease or were on systemic immunosuppression. Peripheral blood for TCR sequencing was collected from all dose cohorts at baseline, on cycle 4 day 1, and on cycle 7 day 1. Samples were obtained from an open-label, multicenter, first-in-human phase I dose-escalation trial of ivuxolimab. Adults with locally advanced or metastatic melanoma, renal cell carcinoma, hepatocellular carcinoma or head and neck squamous cell carcinoma were enrolled in the trial. Before TCR sequencing, CD4+ T cells and CD8+ T cells from peripheral blood were sorted into separate populations.

CDR3 length: 17 amino acids, cysteine to phenylalanine. Only the CDR3 region is kept as DNA, spanning 51 bases read in frame from base 1. Reading the germline V gene gives CDR1 SGHAT and CDR2 FQNNGV. The V end loses 4 bases and the J end loses 0 bases, and a stretch of 18 bases separates them. The sample holds a few counts of this clone. Its antigen remains undetermined. Base qualities are not at hand, and no much larger clone is one base apart. Here the sequenced sample was CD4+ or CD8+ T cells sorted from blood, taken in a trial of the OX40 agonist ivuxolimab. Recombination joined TRBV11-2 with TRBJ1-1; the D gene is perhaps TRBD1, on 6 matching bases. The TCR sequence derives from an adult with an advanced solid tumor such as melanoma, head and neck, liver or kidney cancer. The CDR3 has the sequence CASSSSTGLSLNTEAFF. The nucleotides are TGTGCCAGCAGCTCCTCGACAGGCCTCTCCCTGAACACTGAAGCTTTCTTT. The full variable domain, with segments outside the CDR3 supplied by the reference TRBV11-2 and TRBJ1-1 proteins, appears as EAGVAQSPRYKIIEKRQSVAFWCNPISGHATLYWYQQILGQGPKLLIQFQNNGVVDDSQLPKDRFSAERLKGVDSTLKIQPAKLEDSAVYLCASSSSTGLSLNTEAFFGQGTRLTVV.